This T cell receptor (beta chain) was identified during a study of T-cell reconstitution after alpha-beta-depleted transplantation in children. Study results and caveats: Several hundred expanded graft clones reportedly gave rise to the alpha-beta T cells present about two months after transplant.

Unique molecular identifiers were used to barcode this TCRbeta library. MiXCR was run by TCRdb on the PCR reads, yielding one entry per CDR3 protein. The table records some 140,000 distinct CDR3 sequences, roughly 9% of them present only once. The CDR3 extends over 16 amino acids. Germline trimming cut 3 bases from V and 6 bases from J; bases unmatched to any gene: 10. Germline loops: CDR1 DFQATT, CDR2 SNEGSKA (reference sequence). In its sample, this clonotype was seen many times. What it recognizes is unknown. The specimen comprised PBMCs, mostly from graft donor cells, sampled 180 days after TCRalphabeta/CD19-depleted stem cell transplant. V gene TRBV20-1 combines with J gene TRBJ2-1, with 11 bases lining up with TRBD2. This receptor was identified in a girl under three years old who had a stem cell transplant for combined immunodeficiency, so the T cells may come from the graft donor. CDR3 coding DNA: TGCAGTGCTAGCCTAGCGGGAGGCCCTAAATTCAATGAGCAGTTCTTC. This encodes CSASLAGGPKFNEQFF.